This T cell receptor beta chain was captured by sequencing in a study of blood T cells in healthy people across ages. Donors each provided 7.5 to 10 milliliters of peripheral blood. Next came a second PCR, run for about 6 to 12 cycles, which used a sample-barcoded 5' primer along with a J-beta primer mix. TCRdb ran MiXCR on the 5' RACE reads and lists one entry per CDR3 protein. The data hold about 570,000 distinct CDR3 sequences, with approximately 27% observed a single time. Notes on the study in general: As naive T cell percentage varied, TCR beta diversity correlated strongly with it. Getting older went along with TCR beta diversity per million T cells dropping roughly linearly.

Germline lookup yields CDR1 SGHNT and CDR2 YENEEA. The CDR3 totals 11 residues. Only a few counts were recorded for this clonotype. Its antigen is currently unknown. Sequenced sample: blood. The TCR sequence derives from a woman between 65 and 79 years old in good health. This chain connects TRBV11-3 to TRBJ2-5; D call uncertain. The J call may be faulty, since TRBJ2-1 better matches the DNA end. In DNA, the CDR3 is TGTGCCAGCAGCCTGGACGGGGAGCAGTTCTTC. Translated, it gives CASSLDGEQFF.